This T cell receptor beta chain originates from a study of blood T cells in healthy people across ages. This clonotype was observed at least ten times. Per individual sample, total RNA of at least 5 micrograms was extracted. Per germline, CDR1 MNHEY and CDR2 SVGAGI. The CDR3 consists of 17 residues. V was pared by 3 bases and J by 2 bases, with 9 bases of the junction left unmatched. For the second PCR, which ran for about 6 to 11 cycles, a sample-barcoded 5' primer and a J-beta primer mix were used. One entry per CDR3 protein results from TCRdb running MiXCR on the 5' RACE reads. The table includes 750,000 to 950,000 distinct CDR3 sequences, about 27% detected once. The sample was also reused in another study, on T cells of mothers and their children.

The chain joins TRBV6-5 to TRBJ2-5; TRBD1 matches at 10 bases. The sequence was collected from a woman in her thirties or forties in good health. Specimen: blood. The chain's CDR3 is CASSYSWTGGPQETQYF. The CDR3 DNA is TGTGCCAGCAGTTATTCCTGGACAGGGGGTCCTCAAGAGACCCAGTACTTC.